Below are 6 T cell receptor beta chains sequenced from a single sample in a study of cytomegalovirus exposure and HLA in healthy donors. TCRdb keeps only in-frame clones here, not all; method: immunoSEQ multiplex PCR. The sample has just under 150,000 clones; around 90% are singletons. Sample: PBMCs. Receptors were obtained from a man aged 18 to 35 in good health and CMV-seropositive.

The chain is built from TRBV6-1 and TRBJ2-5, with 10 nucleotides matching TRBD1. The germline gives CDR1 MNHNS, CDR2 SASEGT. This CDR3 contains 17 residues. V dropped 3 bases and J dropped 5; count of bases not matched to a gene: 12. CDR3 region: CASSDPGTGVFGETQYF. As DNA, the CDR3 is TGTGCCAGCAGTGATCCCGGGACAGGGGTTTTCGGGGAGACCCAGTACTTC.

J is TRBJ2-2 and V is TRBV7-9, with D perhaps TRBD1 (6 bases). With 4 bases removed from V and 1 base from J, the gap between germline ends came to 7 bases. Germline CDR1 and CDR2: SEHNR and FQNEAQ (reference sequence). CDR3 length equals 14 residues. CDR3 sequence: CASSYRENTGELFF. Here the CDR3 DNA reads TGTGCCAGCAGCTACAGGGAGAACACCGGGGAGCTGTTTTTT.

The CDR3 loop reads CARRKDAGTFSGANVLTF. DNA for the CDR3: TGTGCCAGACGGAAGGACGCGGGTACTTTCTCTGGGGCCAACGTCCTGACTTTC. V usage is TRBV2 and J usage is TRBJ2-6; perhaps TRBD2 as D (5 bases). The CDR3 loop spans 18 amino acids. CDR1 is SNHLY and CDR2 is FYNNEI in the germline V gene. V lost 9 bases and J lost 0, with 21 bases in between.

The V and J genes are TRBV28 and TRBJ1-1, with a possible D match to TRBD1 (6 bases). This CDR3 is 16 amino acids long. The germline gives CDR1 MDHEN, CDR2 SYDVKM. The ends were cut back, 7 bases at V and 5 bases at J, with 23 bases in the middle. In nucleotides, the CDR3 is TGTGCCAGCACCCCCGTGGGGGGGCTCTACCGAACTGAAGCTTTCTTT. It translates to CASTPVGGLYRTEAFF.

A word on this clone: Other DNA sequences within the sample encode an identical CDR3. The chain carries TRBV30 and TRBJ2-2; D call uncertain. Germline values: CDR1 GTSNPN, CDR2 SVGIG (reference sequence). Trimming removed 0 bases from V and 7 bases from J, with 6 bases in between. This CDR3 region has 12 residues. The CDR3 sequence is CAWSVGGGELFF. The DNA of the CDR3 is TGTGCCTGGAGTGTAGGCGGCGGGGAGCTGTTTTTT.

The chain joins TRBV27 to TRBJ2-3; 7 positions match TRBD2. J was trimmed by 1 base and V by 10 bases; bases with no gene match: 14. CDR3 length equals 16 residues. Per germline, CDR1 MNHEY and CDR2 SMNVEV (reference sequence). The CDR3 DNA reads TGTGCCACGAATCCCTGGGGGGGATCGGGCACAGATACGCAGTATTTT. Protein: CATNPWGGSGTDTQYF.